These 20 T cell receptor beta chains originate from one sample sequenced in a study of blood T cell repertoires in COVID-19. The assay was immunoSEQ multiplex PCR, and TCRdb's table has in-frame clones only and misses some. The sample carries around 100,000 clones, 80% recorded once. The sample comprised peripheral blood. The origin of the receptors is a man in his 70s with active or convalescent COVID-19.

The rearrangement links TRBV28 to TRBJ2-7; D is unclear. Germline V gene data show CDR1 as MDHEN and CDR2 as SYDVKM. Between the trimmed V and J ends, which lost 6 bases and 1 base, there was a span of 7 bases. The CDR3 is made up of 12 amino acids. The CDR3 region is CASSPSSYEQYF. The CDR3 DNA is TGTGCCAGCAGCCCCAGTTCCTACGAGCAGTACTTC.

This clone occurred once. The chain carries TRBV3-1 (or the pseudogene TRBV3-2) and TRBJ2-1, with TRBD1 matching 9 bases. Trimming took 2 bases from V and 2 from J; bases not matched to a gene: 1. The CDR3 has 15 residues. The germline CDR1 and CDR2 sequences are LGHDT and YNNKEL (reference sequence). CDR3 in amino acids: CASSQTGGAYNEQFF. As DNA, the CDR3 is TGTGCCAGCAGCCAAACAGGGGGCGCCTACAATGAGCAGTTCTTC.

The chain has TRBV28 and TRBJ1-1; D is unresolved. Germline CDR1 is MDHEN and CDR2 is SYDVKM. The CDR3 covers 14 residues. Trimming shortened V by 5 bases and J by 5 bases, and 15 bases separated the two germline ends. The CDR3 nucleotides are TGTGCCAGCAGTAGCTCCGGTGTGTGGACTGAAGCTTTCTTT. As protein: CASSSSGVWTEAFF.

The chain employs TRBV6-4 and TRBJ2-1; D perhaps matches TRBD2 (7 bases). CDR3 size: 14 residues. The germline CDR1 and CDR2 sequences are MRHNA and SNTAGT. V lost 7 bases, J lost 7 bases, and 17 bases lay in between. Here the CDR3 DNA reads TGTGCCAGCAAGGGGGAGGGAGCGGGGAATGAGCAGTTCTTC. Its translation: CASKGEGAGNEQFF.

The chain has TRBV2 and TRBJ2-6, with TRBD1 matching over 7 bases. V lost 6 bases to trimming and J lost 2 bases; unmatched junction nucleotides: 1. Germline V gene data show CDR1 as SNHLY and CDR2 as FYNNEI. The CDR3 spans 14 residues. CDR3 DNA sequence: TGTGCCAGCAGAGACAGGGCTGGGGCCAACGTCCTGACTTTC. It codes for CASRDRAGANVLTF. The entire variable domain, with the rest obtained from reference TRBV2 and TRBJ2-6, is as follows: EPEVTQTPSHQVTQMGQEVILRCVPISNHLYFYWYRQILGQKVEFLVSFYNNEISEKSEIFDDQFSVERPDGSNFTLKIRSTKLEDSAMYFCASRDRAGANVLTFGAGSRLTVL.

The CDR3 nucleotides read TGTGCCTGGAGTCAGGGAGGCAATGAGCAGTTCTTC. Its translation: CAWSQGGNEQFF. The chain has TRBV30 and TRBJ2-1; a weak D match, TRBD2 (6 bases). CDR1 is GTSNPN and CDR2 is SVGIG in the germline V gene (reference sequence). CDR3 length equals 12 residues. Trimming shortened V by 2 bases and J by 6 bases, and 8 bases separated the two germline ends.

This chain connects TRBV18 to TRBJ2-3; 11 nucleotides line up with TRBD2. The CDR3 runs to 15 residues. Germline V lookup: CDR1 KGHSH, CDR2 LQKENI. V trimming: 1 base; J trimming: 6 bases; junction bases outside the gene matches: 3. CDR3 in amino acids: CASSPRGLAVDTQYF. CDR3 bases: TGTGCCAGCTCACCACGGGGACTAGCGGTGGATACGCAGTATTTT.

This chain links TRBV2 with TRBJ2-3, with 11 bases aligning to TRBD1. The CDR3 has 16 residues. Germline V CDR1 and CDR2: SNHLY, FYNNEI. With 8 bases clipped from V and 3 bases from J, the junction kept 10 bases outside the gene matches. The CDR3 region has the DNA TGTGCCAGCCGTTGGGTCGGGACAGGGGGTACAGATACGCAGTATTTT. Its translation is CASRWVGTGGTDTQYF.

This clone was counted a few times. This sequence joins TRBV7-2 and TRBJ1-3; no reliable D call. V was clipped by 2 bases and J by 4 bases, with 6 bases between them. Germline assignment: CDR1 SGHTA and CDR2 FQGNSA. The CDR3 runs to 13 residues. The CDR3: CASSLNLGNTIYF. For the CDR3, the DNA is TGTGCCAGCAGCTTAAATCTCGGAAACACCATATATTTT.

The chain combines TRBV18 with TRBJ1-1; 8 bases match TRBD1. The V gene end was trimmed by 2 bases and the J gene end by 8 bases; junction bases not matched to a gene: 4. CDR1 and CDR2 (germline): KGHSH, LQKENI. The CDR3 has 13 residues. The DNA for the CDR3 is TGTGCCAGCTCACCATACGGACAGGGAGAAGCTTTCTTT. Amino acid sequence: CASSPYGQGEAFF.

This chain connects TRBV19 to TRBJ1-4; 8 bases are a match to TRBD1. Unmatched junction bases numbered 9, after V lost 4 bases and J lost 8 bases. The CDR3 is made up of 15 amino acids. Per the germline V gene, CDR1 is LNHDA and CDR2 is SQIVND (reference sequence). CDR3 protein: CASSTAGGRGEKLFF. The DNA for the CDR3 is TGTGCCAGTAGTACCGCAGGGGGCAGAGGAGAAAAACTGTTTTTT.

The rearrangement uses TRBV18 and TRBJ1-3, with D possibly matching TRBD1 (5 bases). Trimming took off 3 bases at V and 0 bases at J, with 18 bases between the two ends. The length of the CDR3 is 18 residues. Germline CDR1 and CDR2: KGHSH and LQKENI. The CDR3 DNA sequence: TGTGCCAGCTCACCGGTCAATTTACAGGTTCTCTCTGGAAACACCATATATTTT. Residues: CASSPVNLQVLSGNTIYF.

This chain's CDR3 is CASSQETSGQQETQYF. As DNA, the CDR3 is TGTGCCAGCAGCCAAGAGACTAGCGGCCAACAAGAGACCCAGTACTTC. V and J are TRBV3-1 (or the pseudogene TRBV3-2) and TRBJ2-5, with 9 bases aligning to TRBD2. Unmatched junction bases numbered 4, after V lost 0 bases and J lost 2 bases. Germline-derived CDR1 and CDR2 are LGHDT and YNNKEL (reference sequence). The CDR3 totals 16 residues.

This clone has more than one count but fewer than ten. V usage is TRBV19 and J usage is TRBJ1-2; D is unclear. Looked up from germline, CDR1 is LNHDA and CDR2 is SQIVND (reference sequence). The V gene lost 5 bases and the J gene lost 5 bases, with 15 bases spanning the gap. The CDR3 runs 14 residues. The CDR3 spells CASSLLTGDYGYTF. CDR3 nucleotide sequence: TGTGCCAGTAGTTTGCTGACGGGAGATTATGGCTACACCTTC.

V usage is TRBV15 and J usage is TRBJ2-1; 10 positions agree with TRBD1. CDR3 length: 17 residues. The V gene's germline CDR1 is LNHNV and CDR2 YYDKDF (reference sequence). The V segment lost 7 bases and the J segment 6 bases; nucleotides outside the gene matches: 15. The DNA for the CDR3 is TGTGCCACCAAGGACGCGGGACAGGGGTTTCAGGGCAATGAGCAGTTCTTC. Its translation is CATKDAGQGFQGNEQFF.

In its sample, this clone was seen a few times. This sample also contains other DNA sequences that code for the same CDR3. The V gene is TRBV7-2, the J gene TRBJ1-5, with no clear D. The CDR3 runs to 13 residues. The V end was cut by 3 bases, the J end by 1 base, with 4 bases between. The germline gives CDR1 SGHTA, CDR2 FQGNSA. CDR3 nucleotide sequence: TGTGCCAGCAGCTTCTCGAGCAATCAGCCCCAGCATTTT. It yields the protein CASSFSSNQPQHF.

This rearrangement joins TRBV25-1 to TRBJ2-1; the D is unclear. Germline CDR1 and CDR2: MGHDK and SYGVNS. The CDR3 is 14 amino acids. V was pared by 0 bases and J by 4 bases, with 7 bases between. For the CDR3, the DNA is TGTGCCAGCAGTGAATATGGGCCATACAATGAGCAGTTCTTC. Translated: CASSEYGPYNEQFF.

The chain employs TRBV2 and TRBJ2-7; D possibly corresponds to TRBD1 (5 bases). This CDR3 is 13 amino acids long. V shed 5 bases and J shed 2 bases, with 10 bases lying between them. Germline assignment: CDR1 SNHLY and CDR2 FYNNEI. The CDR3 loop reads CASSRTYPYEQYF. The CDR3 coding sequence is TGTGCCAGCAGTCGGACATACCCCTACGAGCAGTACTTC.

The chain employs TRBV24-1 and TRBJ2-3, with 10 bases lining up with TRBD2. This CDR3 contains 19 residues. Per the germline V gene, CDR1 is KGHDR and CDR2 is SFDVKD. V shed 5 bases and J 0 bases; nucleotides not matched to a gene: 13. The CDR3, as DNA: TGTGCCACCAGTGCTACCTTCTCTAGCGGGAGCCCCAGCACAGATACGCAGTATTTT. As protein: CATSATFSSGSPSTDTQYF.

The chain employs TRBV19 and TRBJ2-7; D is possibly TRBD1 (6 bases). Germline V gene lookup returns CDR1 LNHDA and CDR2 SQIVND (reference sequence). Trimming left V 5 bases short and J 7 bases short, with 15 bases between. The CDR3 runs 13 residues. CDR3 coding DNA: TGTGCCAGTAGTCCGACAGGCCTTGGGGAGCAGTACTTC. It is translated as CASSPTGLGEQYF.